This TCR beta chain was retrieved from a study of control samples from healthy donors and cancer patients. Trimming took off 0 bases at V and 4 bases at J, with 7 bases between the two ends. CDR1 is SNHLY, CDR2 FYNNEI, per germline. The CDR3 covers 14 residues. Assay used: immunoSEQ multiplex PCR; TCRdb lists only in-frame clones, some missing. The sample includes 65,000 to 95,000 clones, 80% to 90% of them seen just once. This sequence originates from a man aged 45 to 65 in good health. The chain recombines TRBV2 with TRBJ1-5; unclear D gene. Sequenced sample: blood. CDR3 coding DNA: TGTGCCAGCAGTGAAGCGCGGGGAAATCAGCCCCAGCATTTT. Protein product: CASSEARGNQPQHF.